These T cell receptor beta chains were read from a single sample in a study of T cells after yellow fever vaccination. TCRdb analysed the 5' RACE reads with MiXCR anew, one entry per CDR3 protein. The repertoire includes roughly 50,000 distinct CDR3 sequences, roughly 7.4% of them detected once, and 25% to 35% sits in the top ten. The specimen comprised CD8+ T cells sorted from PBMCs, sampled around 15 days after the first yellow fever vaccination. These receptors originate from a man between 18 and 29 years old who received the YFV17D yellow fever vaccine. Each CDR3 is given with its conserved first and last residue. The size field is filled for only some rows; it gives once, few, many or a size class.

size	V	J	CDR3
many	TRBV7-7	TRBJ2-5	CASSLVASSETQYF
few	TRBV7-2	TRBJ1-4	CASSLAFGAWKLFF
many	TRBV27	TRBJ2-1	CASSLSITGSSYNEQFF
.	TRBV23-1	TRBJ1-4	CASSQSPEKLFF
many	TRBV4-1	TRBJ2-7	CASSQVVSRTGEQYF
many	TRBV7-2	TRBJ1-4	CASTDLGANEKLFF
.	TRBV3-1	TRBJ2-5	CASSETGQETQYF
.	TRBV4-1	TRBJ1-5	CASSQDGSNQPQHF
.	TRBV14	TRBJ2-2	CASSRSRVTGELFF
many	TRBV6-6	TRBJ1-2	CASSYTGGGYGYTF
.	TRBV19	TRBJ2-1	CASSWSGGALGNEQFF
many	TRBV30	TRBJ1-6	CAGRGADNSPLHF
once	TRBV4-3	TRBJ2-7	CASSQGTGGEYEQYF
many	TRBV9	TRBJ2-2	CASSVRGREVDTGELFF
many	TRBV6-2/TRBV6-3	TRBJ2-2	CASSYSQLSGELFF
few	TRBV7-9	TRBJ1-4	CASNLGGPNEKLFF
.	TRBV3-1	TRBJ2-3	CASCYAGTSGVTDTQYF
many	TRBV5-5	TRBJ2-6	CASIPSRGSGANVLTF
many	TRBV27	TRBJ1-4	CASSPISGGTNCFF
many	TRBV7-9	TRBJ1-4	CASRQEEHPEKLFF
many	TRBV7-2	TRBJ2-5	CASSLPRDRPVFGEETQYF
.	TRBV7-6	TRBJ2-5	CASSLASKAGRRGTQYF
many	TRBV28	TRBJ2-3	CASKKTGASTDTQYF
many	TRBV4-3	TRBJ2-1	CASSPRVGILSEQFF
many	TRBV25-1	TRBJ1-4	CASSGKGGATNEKLFF
.	TRBV11-1	TRBJ1-1	CASSRDRLNTEAFF
many	TRBV19	TRBJ2-2	CASSPGPTTGELFF
many	TRBV5-6	TRBJ2-4	CASSPDRGKNIQYF
.	TRBV12-3/TRBV12-4	TRBJ2-2	CAFSLGTLSPNTGELFF
medium-sized	TRBV4-2	TRBJ2-1	CASSQVAGGNNEQFF
many	TRBV7-9	TRBJ2-7	CATGQGVYEQYF
many	TRBV24-1	TRBJ2-5	CATSDNNALRTQYF
many	TRBV5-1	TRBJ2-2	CASSQRRENTGELFF
many	TRBV2	TRBJ1-5	CASRDRVDYQPQHF
many	TRBV7-8	TRBJ2-1	CASSPGGRIYYNEQFF
many	TRBV15	TRBJ1-4	CATSSGRGTANEKLFF
many	TRBV9	TRBJ2-1	CASNRGTSNEQFF
many	TRBV6-1	TRBJ2-7	CASSEGGGSYEQYF
many	TRBV9	TRBJ2-3	CASSALAGAADTQYF
many	TRBV6-1	TRBJ2-7	CASSPRQEYEQYF
many	TRBV12-3/TRBV12-4	TRBJ2-3	CASSESANTDTQYF
many	TRBV7-6	TRBJ2-2	CASSLGDTGELFF
many	TRBV29-1	TRBJ1-1	CTAGAGAYDTEAFF
many	TRBV7-9	TRBJ2-3	CASSLVGRTDTQYF
many	TRBV19	TRBJ2-1	CASSALLAGGREQFF